These 22 T cell receptor beta chains originate from one sample sequenced in a study of CD8 T cells in Susac syndrome. An amount of RNA that ranged from roughly 0.45 to 1 ug was reverse transcribed with random hexamers. TCRdb reanalysed the immunoSEQ multiplex PCR reads using MiXCR and keeps one entry per CDR3 protein. The table includes 100,000 to 150,000 distinct CDR3 sequences, roughly 80% detected once. The material sequenced was CD8+ T cells from PBMCs. These receptors all stem from a human donor with multiple sclerosis.

The chain couples TRBV13 to TRBJ2-3; maybe TRBD1 (6 bases). This CDR3 has 14 amino acids. Germline assignment: CDR1 PRHDT and CDR2 FYEKMQ (reference sequence). The V gene lost 5 bases and the J gene lost 1 base, with 10 bases spanning the gap. The CDR3 is CASSPGQRTDTQYF. In nucleotides, the CDR3 is TGTGCCAGCAGCCCCGGACAGCGCACAGATACGCAGTATTTT. The full variable domain, in which reference TRBV13 and TRBJ2-3 provide the parts outside the CDR3, is AAGVIQSPRHLIKEKRETATLKCYPIPRHDTVYWYQQGPGQDPQFLISFYEKMQSDKGSIPDRFSAQQFSDYHSELNMSSLELGDSALYFCASSPGQRTDTQYFGPGTRLTVL.

The chain links TRBV7-2 to TRBJ2-5, with D hard to call. Germline values: CDR1 SGHTA, CDR2 FQGNSA. V was pared by 3 bases and J by 7 bases, with 9 bases between. The CDR3 consists of 12 residues. The DNA of the CDR3 is TGTGCCAGCAGCTTTGCCAAGGTGACCCAGTACTTC. Translation gives CASSFAKVTQYF.

The gene calls are TRBV29-1 and TRBJ2-7, with 8 bases lining up with TRBD1. CDR1 and CDR2 from the germline V gene are SQVTM and ANQGSEA. The CDR3 covers 16 residues. The J segment lost 0 bases and the V segment lost 0 bases, leaving 7 bases of the junction unmatched. The CDR3: CSVEDNRGDNSYEQYF. The DNA of the CDR3 is TGCAGCGTTGAAGATAACAGGGGGGATAACTCCTACGAGCAGTACTTC.

V and J are TRBV24-1 and TRBJ2-5; 9 bases are a match to TRBD1. The V gene's germline CDR1 is KGHDR and CDR2 SFDVKD. The CDR3 runs 14 residues. The V segment lost 4 bases and the J segment 3 bases; nucleotides outside the gene matches: 2. CDR3 in amino acids: CATSEGDREETQYF. As DNA, the CDR3 is TGTGCCACCAGTGAGGGGGACAGGGAAGAGACCCAGTACTTC.

The gene calls are TRBV5-8 and TRBJ2-5; tentative D call: TRBD2 (7 bases). This CDR3 contains 17 residues. CDR1 and CDR2 from the germline V gene are SGHTS and YDEGEE. V was shortened by 2 bases and J by 4 bases, with 21 bases between the two germline ends. CDR3 coding DNA: TGTGCCAGCAGCTTCACGGGGGGCAGGTCGGGAGTAGAGACCCAGTACTTC. Translation gives CASSFTGGRSGVETQYF.

The chain carries TRBV13 and TRBJ1-1, with unresolved D. The V end lost 4 bases, the J end lost 1 base, and 7 bases lay between the germline ends. Germline-derived CDR1 and CDR2 are PRHDT and FYEKMQ (reference sequence). The CDR3 is 13 residues long. The CDR3 nucleotides read TGTGCCAGCAGCTCTTCGGAGAACACTGAAGCTTTCTTT. This sequence encodes CASSSSENTEAFF.

V usage is TRBV6-5 and J usage is TRBJ1-2; no firm D call. V gave up 6 bases and J gave up 3 bases, with 17 bases separating them. CDR1 and CDR2 from the germline V gene are MNHEY and SVGAGI. The CDR3 length is 15 residues. CDR3 region: CASRSKPQVYYGYTF. In DNA, the CDR3 is TGTGCCAGCAGATCAAAACCCCAGGTCTACTATGGCTACACCTTC.

The chain combines TRBV11-3 with TRBJ2-3; D not resolved. The CDR3 length is 13 residues. Trimming shortened V by 5 bases and J by 4 bases, and 10 bases separated the two germline ends. CDR1 and CDR2 (germline): SGHNT, YENEEA. Here the CDR3 DNA reads TGTGCCAGCAGCCCCCTAGAATCAGATACGCAGTATTTT. As protein: CASSPLESDTQYF.

This clonotype showed up just once. CDR3 amino acids: CASKDRGVFFVTGELFF. CDR3 nucleotides: TGTGCCAGCAAAGACAGGGGAGTCTTTTTCGTTACCGGGGAGCTGTTTTTT. This chain uses TRBV19 with TRBJ2-2; 8 bases match TRBD1. CDR3 size: 17 residues. CDR1 and CDR2 (germline): LNHDA, SQIVND (reference sequence). Unmatched junction bases numbered 17, after V lost 9 bases and J lost 5 bases.

This sequence joins TRBV27 and TRBJ2-2; TRBD1 is a possible D gene (5 bases). Trimming took 4 bases from V and 8 from J, leaving 17 bases between them. The length of the CDR3 is 15 residues. Germline V CDR1 and CDR2: MNHEY, SMNVEV (reference sequence). The CDR3: CASSSDSNLPGELFF. As DNA, the CDR3 is TGTGCCAGCAGTTCCGACAGTAATCTGCCAGGGGAGCTGTTTTTT.

CDR3 sequence (DNA): TGCGCCAGCAGCCAGCGCCTGGGCCTAGCGGGGGACACAGATACGCAGTATTTT. It codes for CASSQRLGLAGDTDTQYF. This chain joins TRBV4-1 and TRBJ2-3; 10 bases are shared with TRBD2. The CDR3 is 18 residues long. V was pared by 3 bases and J by 2 bases, with 11 bases of the junction left unmatched. The germline V gene has CDR1 MGHRA and CDR2 YSYEKL.

The chain joins TRBV12-3 or TRBV12-4 to TRBJ1-1; 9 bases agree with TRBD1. This CDR3 comprises 12 residues. V lost 5 bases and J lost 11; bases outside the gene matches: 6. The CDR3 nucleotides read TGTGCCAGCAGTCCCGGGACAGGGTGGGCTTTCTTT. Translation gives CASSPGTGWAFF.

The V call is TRBV19, the J call TRBJ2-1; D not certain. The germline CDR1 and CDR2 sequences are LNHDA and SQIVND (reference sequence). Trimming took 5 bases from V and 2 from J, leaving 10 bases between them. The CDR3 spans 14 residues. The CDR3 DNA reads TGTGCCAGTAGTCACCCTGCCCCCTACAATGAGCAGTTCTTC. It encodes CASSHPAPYNEQFF.

The V and J genes are TRBV11-2 and TRBJ2-3, with D possibly matching TRBD2 (6 bases). Germline CDR1 reads SGHAT; CDR2 reads FQNNGV. This CDR3 region has 14 residues. V was trimmed by 6 bases and J by 0 bases, leaving 10 bases between them. The CDR3 DNA sequence: TGTGCCAGCAGACCCAGCGGGAGCACAGATACGCAGTATTTT. Amino acids: CASRPSGSTDTQYF.

The genes are TRBV9 and TRBJ1-2, with a tentative D call TRBD1 (5 bases). Germline values: CDR1 SGDLS, CDR2 YYNGEE. V shed 0 bases and J shed 7 bases, with 13 bases lying between them. CDR3 length equals 14 residues. As DNA, the CDR3 is TGTGCCAGCAGCGTAGCTGGCCAGGGAGTTGGCTACACCTTC. This translates into CASSVAGQGVGYTF.

The gene calls are TRBV20-1 and TRBJ2-1; D unclear. V was cut by 6 bases and J by 3 bases, with 21 bases left in between. CDR1 and CDR2 (germline): DFQATT, SNEGSKA (reference sequence). The CDR3 has 16 residues. CDR3 DNA sequence: TGCAGTGCCGACCCCGTAAGCGCGTTGAGCTACAATGAGCAGTTCTTC. It is translated as CSADPVSALSYNEQFF.

The chain joins TRBV19 to TRBJ2-7, with D perhaps assigned TRBD1 or TRBD2 (5 bases each). V was clipped by 9 bases and J by 5 bases, with 17 bases between them. Germline assignment: CDR1 LNHDA and CDR2 SQIVND (reference sequence). The CDR3 sequence is 13 residues long. DNA of the CDR3: TGTGCCAGCTCCCGGGGCACGGGAAACGAGCAGTACGTC. This gives the protein CASSRGTGNEQYV.

The chain employs TRBV27 and TRBJ1-3; the D is unclear. CDR1 and CDR2 (germline): MNHEY, SMNVEV (reference sequence). This CDR3 has 14 residues. V dropped 3 bases and J dropped 2 bases, with 8 bases sitting between them. The CDR3 DNA follows: TGTGCCAGCAGTTTCGCGTGGCCTGGAAACACCATATATTTT. This gives the protein CASSFAWPGNTIYF.

V and J are TRBV28 and TRBJ2-7; maybe TRBD2 (5 bases). V lost 6 bases to trimming and J lost 0 bases, with 12 bases between them. This CDR3 has 14 amino acids. The germline CDR1 and CDR2 sequences are MDHEN and SYDVKM. The CDR3 region is CASRRTGSSYEQYF. The CDR3 nucleotides read TGTGCCAGCAGAAGAACGGGGAGCTCCTACGAGCAGTACTTC.

Written as DNA, the CDR3 is TGCAGCGTTCTTGGGGATGACAGGGGTAACACTGAAGCTTTCTTT. Translated, it gives CSVLGDDRGNTEAFF. The chain recombines TRBV29-1 with TRBJ1-1, with 8 bases that match TRBD1. CDR1 and CDR2 (germline): SQVTM, ANQGSEA. The CDR3 consists of 15 residues. With 5 bases clipped from V and 2 bases from J, the junction kept 10 bases outside the gene matches.

V gene TRBV5-1 combines with J gene TRBJ1-1, with a weak D call TRBD1 (5 bases). The CDR3 has 13 residues. Deletions cut 3 bases from V and 5 bases from J, with 11 bases between. CDR1 is SGHRS and CDR2 is YFSETQ in the germline V gene. CDR3 sequence: CASSSGAGTEAFF. DNA for the CDR3: TGCGCCAGCAGCTCCGGGGCGGGGACTGAAGCTTTCTTT.

The chain couples TRBV18 to TRBJ2-1; 10 bases map to TRBD2. The CDR3 is made up of 15 amino acids. CDR1 is KGHSH and CDR2 is LQKENI in the germline V gene. Trimming at V came to 2 bases and at J to 6 bases, leaving 4 bases not matched to a gene. The CDR3 sequence is CASSPASGRGNEQFF. The CDR3 DNA follows: TGTGCCAGCTCACCAGCCAGCGGGAGGGGCAATGAGCAGTTCTTC.